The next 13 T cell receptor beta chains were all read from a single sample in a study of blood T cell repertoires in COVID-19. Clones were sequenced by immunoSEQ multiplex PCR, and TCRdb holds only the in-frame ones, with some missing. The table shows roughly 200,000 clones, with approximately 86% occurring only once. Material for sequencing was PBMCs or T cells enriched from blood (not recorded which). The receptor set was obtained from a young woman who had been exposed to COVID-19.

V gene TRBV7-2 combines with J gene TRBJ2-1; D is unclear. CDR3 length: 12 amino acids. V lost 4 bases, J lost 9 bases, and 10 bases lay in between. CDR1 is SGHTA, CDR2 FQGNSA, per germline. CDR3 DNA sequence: TGTGCCAGCAGCTCCGCGGTAGGTGAGCAGTTCTTC. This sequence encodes CASSSAVGEQFF.

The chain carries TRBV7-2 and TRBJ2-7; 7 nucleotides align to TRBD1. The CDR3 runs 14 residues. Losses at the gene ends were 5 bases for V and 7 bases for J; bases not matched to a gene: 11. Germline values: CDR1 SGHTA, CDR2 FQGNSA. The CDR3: CASSTRDSVGEQYF. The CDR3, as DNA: TGTGCCAGCAGCACCCGGGACAGCGTAGGGGAGCAGTACTTC.

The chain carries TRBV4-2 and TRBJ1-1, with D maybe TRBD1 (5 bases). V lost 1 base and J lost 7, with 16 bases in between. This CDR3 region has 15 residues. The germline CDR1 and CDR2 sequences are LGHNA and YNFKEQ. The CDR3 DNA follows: TGTGCCAGCAGCCAAGTGCGGGGCAGGGCTGGTGAAGCTTTCTTT. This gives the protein CASSQVRGRAGEAFF.

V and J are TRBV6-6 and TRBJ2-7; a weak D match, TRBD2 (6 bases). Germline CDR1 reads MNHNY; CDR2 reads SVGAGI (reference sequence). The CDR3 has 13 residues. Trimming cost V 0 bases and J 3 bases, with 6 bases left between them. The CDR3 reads CASSYSEGYEQYF. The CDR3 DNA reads TGTGCCAGCAGTTACTCGGAGGGCTACGAGCAGTACTTC.

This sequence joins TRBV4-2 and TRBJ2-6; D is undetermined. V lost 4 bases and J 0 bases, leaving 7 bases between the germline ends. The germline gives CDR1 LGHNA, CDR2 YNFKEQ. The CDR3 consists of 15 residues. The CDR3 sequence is CASSRYVSGANVLTF. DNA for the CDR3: TGTGCCAGCAGCCGTTATGTCTCTGGGGCCAACGTCCTGACTTTC.

CDR3 bases: TGTGCCAGCAGCGTAGCGGGGGCGGGGGCAGTGAACACTGAAGCTTTCTTT. Translation gives CASSVAGAGAVNTEAFF. The chain combines TRBV9 with TRBJ1-1; D possibly corresponds to TRBD1 (6 bases). The CDR3 loop spans 17 amino acids. CDR1 SGDLS and CDR2 YYNGEE come from the germline V gene. V was shortened by 0 bases and J by 0 bases, with 15 bases between the two germline ends.

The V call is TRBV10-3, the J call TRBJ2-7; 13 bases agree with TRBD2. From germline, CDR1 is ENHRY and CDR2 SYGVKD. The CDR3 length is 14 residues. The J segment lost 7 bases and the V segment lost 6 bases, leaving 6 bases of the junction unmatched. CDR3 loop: CAISRLAGGGEQYF. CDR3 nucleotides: TGTGCCATCAGCAGACTAGCGGGGGGAGGGGAGCAGTACTTC.

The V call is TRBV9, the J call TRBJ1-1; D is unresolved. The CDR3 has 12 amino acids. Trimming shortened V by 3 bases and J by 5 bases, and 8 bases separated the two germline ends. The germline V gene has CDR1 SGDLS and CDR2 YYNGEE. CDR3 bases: TGTGCCAGCAGCGCAGATCAAACTGAAGCTTTCTTT. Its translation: CASSADQTEAFF.

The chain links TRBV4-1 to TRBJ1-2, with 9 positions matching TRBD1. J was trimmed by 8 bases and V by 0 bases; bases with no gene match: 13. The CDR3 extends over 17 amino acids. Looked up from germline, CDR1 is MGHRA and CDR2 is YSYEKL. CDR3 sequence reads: CASSQDGWDRAFNGYTF. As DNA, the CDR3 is TGCGCCAGCAGCCAAGATGGGTGGGACAGGGCTTTTAACGGCTACACCTTC.

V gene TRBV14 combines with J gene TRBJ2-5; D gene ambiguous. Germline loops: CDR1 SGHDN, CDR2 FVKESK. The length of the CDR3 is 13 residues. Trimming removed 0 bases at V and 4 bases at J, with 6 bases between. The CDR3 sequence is CASSQDPGETQYF. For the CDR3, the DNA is TGTGCCAGCAGCCAAGATCCGGGAGAGACCCAGTACTTC.

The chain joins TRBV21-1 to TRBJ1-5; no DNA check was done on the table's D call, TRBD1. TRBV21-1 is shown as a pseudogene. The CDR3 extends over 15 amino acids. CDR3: CASSTRTGWNQPQHF. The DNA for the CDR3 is TGTGCCAGCAGCACGCGGACAGGGTGGAATCAGCCCCAGCATTTT.

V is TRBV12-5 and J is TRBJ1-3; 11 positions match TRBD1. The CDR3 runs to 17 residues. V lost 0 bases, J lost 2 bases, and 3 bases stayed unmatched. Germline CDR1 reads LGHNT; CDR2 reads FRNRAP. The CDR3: CASGLVLGQGAGNTIYF. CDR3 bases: TGTGCTAGTGGTTTGGTACTGGGACAGGGGGCTGGAAACACCATATATTTT.

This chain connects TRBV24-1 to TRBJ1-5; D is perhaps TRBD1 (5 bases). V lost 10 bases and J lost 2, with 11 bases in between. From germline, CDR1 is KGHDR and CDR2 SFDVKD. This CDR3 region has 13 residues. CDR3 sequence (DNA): TGTGCCACTAGCCAACAGGGCAATCAGCCCCAGCATTTT. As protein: CATSQQGNQPQHF.